This TCR beta chain was sequenced during a study of blood T cells in healthy people across ages. Study outcomes and limitations: Diversity of TCR beta per million T cells declined in a roughly linear way with age.

The V and J ends lost 2 bases and 13 bases, in that order; junction bases with no gene match: 15. The CDR3 is 17 amino acids. In germline, CDR1 is MNHNS, CDR2 SASEGT. As regards this clonotype: The target antigen is unknown.

Primed by a sample-barcoded 5' primer and a J-beta primer mix, a second PCR proceeded for 7 to 11 cycles. TCRdb analysed the 5' RACE reads with MiXCR anew, one entry per CDR3 protein. There are about 1.4 million distinct CDR3 sequences in the sample; almost 60% occur only once, and about 6.7% lies in the top ten. Sequencing used blood. This clonotype was obtained from a man aged 18 to 35 in good health. The V and J genes are TRBV6-1 and TRBJ2-4; 12 bases align to TRBD2. The CDR3 loop is CASSESPLAGGPGEQYF. For the CDR3, the DNA is TGTGCCAGCAGTGAATCCCCCCTAGCGGGAGGGCCGGGGGAGCAGTACTTC.